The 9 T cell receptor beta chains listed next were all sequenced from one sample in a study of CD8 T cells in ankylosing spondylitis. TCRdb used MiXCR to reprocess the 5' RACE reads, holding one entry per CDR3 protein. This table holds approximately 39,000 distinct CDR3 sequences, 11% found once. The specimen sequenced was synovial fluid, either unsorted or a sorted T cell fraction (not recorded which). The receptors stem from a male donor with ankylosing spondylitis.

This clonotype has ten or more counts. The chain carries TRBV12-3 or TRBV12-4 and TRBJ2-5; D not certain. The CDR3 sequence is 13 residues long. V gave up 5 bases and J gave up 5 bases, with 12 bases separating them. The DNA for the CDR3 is TGTGCCAGCAGTCCCTCCTCGGGCGAGACCCAGTACTTC. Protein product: CASSPSSGETQYF.

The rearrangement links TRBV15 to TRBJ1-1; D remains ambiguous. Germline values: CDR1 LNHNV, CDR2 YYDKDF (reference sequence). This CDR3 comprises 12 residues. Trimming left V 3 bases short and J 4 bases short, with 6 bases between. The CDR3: CATSSRVTEAFF. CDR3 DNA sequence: TGTGCCACCAGCAGTAGGGTCACTGAAGCTTTCTTT.

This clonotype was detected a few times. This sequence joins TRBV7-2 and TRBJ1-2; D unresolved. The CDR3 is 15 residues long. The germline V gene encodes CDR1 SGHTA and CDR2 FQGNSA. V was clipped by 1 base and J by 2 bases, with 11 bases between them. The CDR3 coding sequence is TGTGCCAGCAGCTTAGTGCGTGGGGAGAACTATGGCTACACCTTC. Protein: CASSLVRGENYGYTF.

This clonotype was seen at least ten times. The CDR3, as DNA: TGTGCCAGCAGAATAGAAGTGACGTTTTCTGAAGCTTTCTTT. Amino acid sequence: CASRIEVTFSEAFF. The chain links TRBV12-3 or TRBV12-4 to TRBJ1-1, with D uncertain. The CDR3 loop spans 14 amino acids. Trimming cost V 6 bases and J 6 bases, with 17 bases left between them.

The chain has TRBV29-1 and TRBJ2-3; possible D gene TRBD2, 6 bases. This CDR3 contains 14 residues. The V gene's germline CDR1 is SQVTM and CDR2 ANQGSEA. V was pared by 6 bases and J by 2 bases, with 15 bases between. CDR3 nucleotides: TGCAGCGTCCCACGGGGGACTTTCACAGATACGCAGTATTTT. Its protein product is CSVPRGTFTDTQYF.

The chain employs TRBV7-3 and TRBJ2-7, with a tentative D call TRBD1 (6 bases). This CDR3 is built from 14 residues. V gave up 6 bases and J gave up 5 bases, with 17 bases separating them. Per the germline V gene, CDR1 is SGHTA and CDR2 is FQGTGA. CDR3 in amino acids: CASRSTGPYDEQYF. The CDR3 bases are TGTGCCAGCAGGTCGACAGGACCCTACGACGAGCAGTACTTC.

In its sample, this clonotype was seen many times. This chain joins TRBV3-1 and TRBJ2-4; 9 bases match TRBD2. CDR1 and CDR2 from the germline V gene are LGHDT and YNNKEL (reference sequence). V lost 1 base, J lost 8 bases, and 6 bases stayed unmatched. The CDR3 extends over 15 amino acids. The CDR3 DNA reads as TGTGCCAGCAGCCAAGGGGTTAGCGGGAGCTACATTCAGTACTTC. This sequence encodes CASSQGVSGSYIQYF.

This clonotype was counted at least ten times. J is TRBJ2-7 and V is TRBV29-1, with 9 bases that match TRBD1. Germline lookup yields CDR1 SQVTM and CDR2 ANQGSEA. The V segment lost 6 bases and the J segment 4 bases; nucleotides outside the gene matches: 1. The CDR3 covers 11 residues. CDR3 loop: CSVDRGYEQYF. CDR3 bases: TGCAGCGTCGACAGGGGGTACGAGCAGTACTTC.

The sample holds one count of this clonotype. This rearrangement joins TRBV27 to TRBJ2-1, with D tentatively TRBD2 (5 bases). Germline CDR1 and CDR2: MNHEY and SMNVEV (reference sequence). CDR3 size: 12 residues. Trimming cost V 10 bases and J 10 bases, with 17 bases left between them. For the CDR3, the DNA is TGTGCCACCCACCCGAGGGTCGGGGAGCAGTTCTTC. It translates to CATHPRVGEQFF.